A single sample gave rise to the 22 T cell receptor beta chains below, sequenced in a study of T cell repertoires in cytomegalovirus infection (dated by TCRdb to between 2018 and 2021). The treatment or condition label of this sample denotes: in vitro stimulation with specific CMV peptide epitopes to enrich CMV-specific T cells. Data came from an Illumina HiSeq 1500. TCRdb reanalyzed the raw reads on its own, using fastp at Q25 for trimming and MiXCR for clone calling, and kept in-frame beta chains. All rows with the same CDR3 protein become a single entry with the most common DNA and genes. Across this sample there are about 920,000 distinct CDR3 sequences, with less than 35% seen only once. The ten largest clones capture around an eighth of the sample. The antigens for these receptors are not known. The source was cultured CD8+ T cells from PBMCs, collected from culture after CMV antigen stimulation. Receptor source: a human donor in good health (CMV status not recorded). Some clones in this sample may be carry-over from other donors' samples.

This clonotype turned up a few times. The chain joins TRBV19 to TRBJ2-6; 7 bases map to TRBD1. Germline lookup yields CDR1 LNHDA and CDR2 SQIVND (reference sequence). The CDR3 loop spans 20 amino acids. V dropped 5 bases and J dropped 0; count of bases not matched to a gene: 16. CDR3 in amino acids: CASSSRRGTAYLSGANVLTF. In DNA form, the CDR3 reads TGTGCCAGTAGTTCCCGACGAGGGACAGCCTATCTCTCTGGGGCCAACGTCCTGACTTTC.

This clonotype was seen a few times. V usage is TRBV5-1 and J usage is TRBJ1-2; 8 nucleotides agree with TRBD1. The CDR3 runs 15 residues. In germline, CDR1 is SGHRS, CDR2 YFSETQ. The V segment lost 4 bases and the J segment 4 bases; nucleotides outside the gene matches: 9. Here the CDR3 reads CASSAWTGRIYGYTF. The DNA of the CDR3 is TGCGCCAGCAGCGCCTGGACAGGGCGGATCTATGGCTACACCTTC. The full variable domain, rest sourced from reference TRBV5-1 and TRBJ1-2, is KAGVTQTPRYLIKTRGQQVTLSCSPISGHRSVSWYQQTPGQGLQFLFEYFSETQRNKGNFPGRFSGRQFSNSRSEMNVSTLELGDSALYLCASSAWTGRIYGYTFGSGTRLTVV.

Comments on this clonotype: One end of the junction does not line up with germline, which may come from a read error. The V call is TRBV19, the J call TRBJ2-1, with 7 bases fitting TRBD2. The CDR3 runs to 15 residues. Germline V CDR1 and CDR2: LNHDA, SQIVND (reference sequence). The CDR3 spells CASRIAGSSYNEQFF. The CDR3, as DNA: TGTGCCAGTAGAATAGCGGGTAGCTCCTACAATGAGCAGTTCTTC.

The gene calls are TRBV6-6 and TRBJ2-7; possibly TRBD2 for D (5 bases). Germline CDR1 reads MNHNY; CDR2 reads SVGAGI (reference sequence). The CDR3 runs to 13 residues. Here the CDR3 DNA reads TGTGCCAGCAGTCCCGAGGGTCCCTACGGGCAGTACGTC. As protein: CASSPEGPYGQYV.

The V gene is TRBV27, the J gene TRBJ1-2; D is uncertain. V was trimmed by 4 bases and J by 4 bases, leaving 10 bases between them. This CDR3 comprises 13 residues. Germline-derived CDR1 and CDR2 are MNHEY and SMNVEV (reference sequence). CDR3 region: CASSYGNLYGYTF. The CDR3 coding sequence is TGTGCCAGCAGTTACGGCAATCTCTATGGCTACACCTTC.

This clonotype was found a few times. The chain uses TRBV7-4 and TRBJ1-1; D not resolved. Germline V gives CDR1 SGHVT, CDR2 SQSDAQ. The CDR3 has 15 amino acids. Between the trimmed V and J ends, which lost 5 bases and 9 bases, there was a span of 22 bases. CDR3 loop: CASSTPQMPVVQAFF. The CDR3 DNA follows: TGTGCCAGCAGCACCCCCCAGATGCCCGTTGTTCAAGCTTTCTTT.

The chain links TRBV7-8 to TRBJ2-1; 7 positions agree with TRBD2. Looked up from germline, CDR1 is SGHVS and CDR2 is FQNEAQ. The ends lost 4 bases at V and 3 bases at J; junction bases unmatched: 6. The CDR3 length is 15 residues. CDR3 DNA sequence: TGTGCCAGCAGCTCTATCGCGGGGGTCTACAATGAGCAGTTCTTC. Encoded protein: CASSSIAGVYNEQFF.

This clonotype was seen at least ten times. This chain links TRBV12-3 or TRBV12-4 with TRBJ1-1; D possibly corresponds to TRBD1 (5 bases). This CDR3 has 13 residues. Trimming took 3 bases from V and 5 from J, leaving 10 bases between them. CDR3 DNA sequence: TGTGCCAGCAGTTTTCAGGGCCGAACTGAAGCTTTCTTT. It specifies CASSFQGRTEAFF.

This clonotype was seen more than once but under ten times. The chain recombines TRBV7-9 with TRBJ1-2; a possible D gene is TRBD1 (5 bases). The CDR3 is made up of 15 amino acids. CDR1 and CDR2 (germline): SEHNR, FQNEAQ (reference sequence). V was shortened by 5 bases and J by 7 bases, with 20 bases between the two germline ends. The CDR3 bases are TGTGCCAGCAGCCCCCCCGTGGCAGGGTGGATTGGCTACACCTTC. Protein sequence: CASSPPVAGWIGYTF.

V is TRBV3-1 and J is TRBJ1-1; 7 positions agree with TRBD1. The ends lost 1 base at V and 1 base at J; junction bases unmatched: 12. In germline, CDR1 is LGHDT, CDR2 YNNKEL (reference sequence). The CDR3 is 18 residues long. CDR3 nucleotides: TGTGCCAGCAGCCAAGCAACTCCCCGAGGGGGCAAGAACACTGAAGCTTTCTTT. Its translation is CASSQATPRGGKNTEAFF.

This clonotype turned up a few times. The chain uses TRBV7-2 and TRBJ2-3; 11 positions agree with TRBD2. CDR1 SGHTA and CDR2 FQGNSA come from the germline V gene. J lost 0 bases, V lost 5 bases, and 16 bases had no gene match. The CDR3 runs to 20 residues. The CDR3 spells CASSLPKIAGGKFSTDTQYF. The CDR3 DNA is TGTGCCAGCAGCCTCCCGAAGATAGCGGGGGGGAAATTCAGCACAGATACGCAGTATTTT. Filled out from reference TRBV7-2 and TRBJ2-3, the complete variable domain reads GAGVSQSPSNKVTEKGKDVELRCDPISGHTALYWYRQSLGQGLEFLIYFQGNSAPDKSGLPSDRFSAERTGGSVSTLTIQRTQQEDSAVYLCASSLPKIAGGKFSTDTQYFGPGTRLTVL.

This clonotype occurred many times. The rearrangement links TRBV7-9 to TRBJ2-4; D not certain. V was trimmed by 3 bases and J by 1 base, leaving 7 bases between them. CDR1 and CDR2 (germline): SEHNR, FQNEAQ (reference sequence). The CDR3 length is 14 residues. CDR3 sequence reads: CASSFEGAKNIQYF. Here the CDR3 DNA reads TGTGCCAGCAGCTTCGAAGGTGCCAAAAACATTCAGTACTTC.

There are a few counts of this clonotype. V gene TRBV10-2 combines with J gene TRBJ1-1; D ambiguous. V gave up 7 bases and J gave up 1 base, with 13 bases separating them. CDR3 length equals 14 residues. The germline gives CDR1 WSHSY, CDR2 SAAADI. The CDR3 DNA reads TGCGCCAGCAATCGGTTCGAGGGGAACACTGAAGCTTTCTTT. It yields the protein CASNRFEGNTEAFF.

This clonotype was counted many times. V is TRBV7-6 and J is TRBJ1-1; 7 bases line up with TRBD1. Germline V CDR1 and CDR2: SGHVS, FNYEAQ. The CDR3 runs 12 residues. V was clipped by 5 bases and J by 9 bases; unmatched bases: 6. The CDR3 nucleotides are TGTGCCAGCAGCCTAAACAGGGGTAAAGCTTTCTTT. Translating it yields CASSLNRGKAFF.

The rearrangement links TRBV7-9 to TRBJ1-1; 7 bases agree with TRBD1. The CDR3 has 15 residues. CDR1 and CDR2 (germline): SEHNR, FQNEAQ (reference sequence). V was pared by 5 bases and J by 3 bases, with 9 bases of the junction left unmatched. The CDR3 sequence is CASSTRQGGHTEAFF. Written as DNA, the CDR3 is TGTGCCAGCAGCACCCGACAGGGTGGGCACACTGAAGCTTTCTTT.

This clonotype came up once. V usage is TRBV4-1 and J usage is TRBJ2-5; D not resolved. The germline V gene encodes CDR1 MGHRA and CDR2 YSYEKL. The CDR3 loop spans 15 amino acids. V lost 1 base, J lost 2 bases, and 11 bases lay in between. The CDR3 sequence: CASSQGSRRQETQYF. CDR3 in DNA: TGCGCCAGCAGCCAAGGATCCCGGCGGCAAGAGACCCAGTACTTC.

This clonotype occurred a few times. The chain carries TRBV5-1 and TRBJ2-1; 9 nucleotides line up with TRBD2. This CDR3 is 17 amino acids long. The germline CDR1 and CDR2 sequences are SGHRS and YFSETQ. The V segment lost 2 bases and the J segment 0 bases; nucleotides outside the gene matches: 6. The CDR3 reads CASSLPIAGASYNEQFF. The CDR3 DNA reads TGCGCCAGCAGCTTACCTATAGCGGGGGCCTCCTACAATGAGCAGTTCTTC.

The rearrangement joins TRBV4-3 to TRBJ1-3, with D possibly matching TRBD1 (5 bases). Deletions cut 4 bases from V and 6 bases from J, with 16 bases between. CDR3 size: 15 residues. Germline loops: CDR1 LGHNA, CDR2 YSLEER. The CDR3 region has the DNA TGCGCCAGCAGCCGGGGGACGAGGGAAGCAAACACCATATATTTT. As protein: CASSRGTREANTIYF.

The genes are TRBV5-5 and TRBJ2-7, with a weak D call TRBD1 (5 bases). V lost 4 bases to trimming and J lost 4 bases, with 18 bases between them. The CDR3 is made up of 15 amino acids. Germline V gene sequence: CDR1 SGHKS, CDR2 YYEKEE (reference sequence). CDR3 nucleotides: TGTGCCAGCAGCGATTTGTTGCTCCCAGGGTACGAGCAGTACTTC. Amino acids: CASSDLLLPGYEQYF.

Details on this clonotype: Compared with germline, one end of the junction differs, possibly owing to a read error. The J gene is TRBJ2-1, the V gene TRBV7-8; maybe TRBD2 (6 bases). The germline V gene has CDR1 SGHVS and CDR2 FQNEAQ. There are 16 residues in the CDR3. The CDR3 region has the DNA TGTGTCAGCAGCCCTCCTTCGAGGGAGGCCTACAATGAGCAGTTCTTC. Translated: CVSSPPSREAYNEQFF.

J is TRBJ2-5 and V is TRBV3-1, with TRBD1 as a possible D gene (5 bases). CDR1 and CDR2 (germline): LGHDT, YNNKEL (reference sequence). This CDR3 region has 16 residues. Trimming left V 1 base short and J 2 bases short, with 14 bases between. This chain's CDR3 is CASSQGGLGAQETQYF. For the CDR3, the DNA is TGTGCCAGCAGCCAAGGTGGTCTAGGGGCACAAGAGACCCAGTACTTC.

The V call is TRBV5-6, the J call TRBJ1-6; D might be TRBD1 (6 bases). Trimming took off 4 bases at V and 11 bases at J, with 16 bases between the two ends. The CDR3 runs 14 residues. Per germline, CDR1 SGHDT and CDR2 YYEEEE. The CDR3 bases are TGTGCCAGCAGCAATACAGGGATAAACACACCCCTCCACTTT. Its protein is CASSNTGINTPLHF.